These T cell receptor beta chains were read from a single sample in a study of multiple sclerosis patients with progressive multifocal leukoencephalopathy. Profiled with immunoSEQ multiplex PCR; TCRdb holds only in-frame clones, not every one. The table has some 28,000 clones, around 83% seen once; the top ten hold roughly 12%. The source was PBMCs, collected from a patient treated with natalizumab. These receptors were taken from a woman in her twenties or thirties with progressive multifocal leukoencephalopathy. Both conserved end residues are part of each CDR3.

V gene: TRBV5-1; J gene: TRBJ2-3; CDR3 protein: CASSLRTDTQYF
V gene: TRBV6-1; J gene: TRBJ1-2; CDR3 protein: CASSERPNYGYTF
V gene: TRBV18; J gene: TRBJ1-6; CDR3 protein: CASSSPGQVDSPLHF
V gene: TRBV6-4; J gene: TRBJ2-3; CDR3 protein: CASSESSGGTDTQYF
V gene: TRBV30; J gene: TRBJ2-1; CDR3 protein: CAWSVSGSGNEQFF
V gene: TRBV29-1; J gene: TRBJ2-1; CDR3 protein: CSVEGRVMEQFF
V gene: TRBV5-1; J gene: TRBJ1-2; CDR3 protein: CASRRASGEDYGYTF
V gene: TRBV29-1; J gene: TRBJ2-1; CDR3 protein: CSVDYTSGSSYNEQFF
V gene: TRBV9; J gene: TRBJ1-2; CDR3 protein: CASSGSLQPGEGYTF
V gene: TRBV6-5; J gene: TRBJ2-5; CDR3 protein: CASSSVEGGGETQYF
V gene: TRBV28; J gene: TRBJ1-5; CDR3 protein: CASSLAGPGGRQPQHF
V gene: TRBV2; J gene: TRBJ2-7; CDR3 protein: CASGTERSYEQYF
V gene: TRBV28; J gene: TRBJ1-2; CDR3 protein: CASSLRQGVDYGYTF
V gene: TRBV30; J gene: TRBJ2-7; CDR3 protein: CAWSEGLAGVEQYF
V gene: TRBV6-1; J gene: TRBJ1-1; CDR3 protein: CASSEARFAGGRDTEAFF
V gene: TRBV9; J gene: TRBJ1-5; CDR3 protein: CASSVEGGRGEPQHF
V gene: TRBV15; J gene: TRBJ1-2; CDR3 protein: CATSRDTGGHGYTF
V gene: TRBV2; J gene: TRBJ1-2; CDR3 protein: CASSEARVYYGYTF
V gene: TRBV4-3; J gene: TRBJ1-2; CDR3 protein: CASSQEWDSGTVNYGYTF
V gene: TRBV7-9; J gene: TRBJ2-1; CDR3 protein: CASSLSLGVHRTEQFF
V gene: TRBV18; J gene: TRBJ2-1; CDR3 protein: CASSPRRTSGINEQFF
V gene: TRBV7-6; J gene: TRBJ2-7; CDR3 protein: CASSSRTSGEQYF
V gene: TRBV5-4; J gene: TRBJ1-1; CDR3 protein: CASSIRGQGVLNTEAFF
V gene: TRBV29-1; J gene: TRBJ2-6; CDR3 protein: CSVVRTGGAGANVLTF
V gene: TRBV5-5; J gene: TRBJ2-7; CDR3 protein: CASSFLGTGISYEQYF
V gene: TRBV10-1; J gene: TRBJ1-2; CDR3 protein: CASSRDRGDGYTF
V gene: TRBV15; J gene: TRBJ1-4; CDR3 protein: CATSRTGEGEKLFF
V gene: TRBV5-4; J gene: TRBJ2-3; CDR3 protein: CASSLRAELTDTQYF
V gene: TRBV29-1; J gene: TRBJ1-5; CDR3 protein: CSARMTGSNQPQHF
V gene: TRBV4-3; J gene: TRBJ2-3; CDR3 protein: CASSQDRGDTQYF
V gene: TRBV27; J gene: TRBJ2-7; CDR3 protein: CASYPGGSSYEQYF
V gene: TRBV18; J gene: TRBJ2-1; CDR3 protein: CASSPPGAGVANEQFF
V gene: TRBV6-8; J gene: TRBJ2-7; CDR3 protein: CASSYLETGGAGCEQYF
V gene: TRBV6-6; J gene: TRBJ1-1; CDR3 protein: CASRGTENTEAFF
V gene: TRBV6-5; J gene: TRBJ2-7; CDR3 protein: CASRKTTVSYEQYF
V gene: TRBV5-1; J gene: TRBJ1-1; CDR3 protein: CASSLGSDYTEAFF
V gene: TRBV30; J gene: TRBJ1-6; CDR3 protein: CAWSVGVLNSPLHF